A single sample gave rise to the 23 T cell receptor beta chains below, sequenced in a study of blood T cell repertoires in COVID-19. TCRdb's copy holds only in-frame clones and misses some; the assay was immunoSEQ multiplex PCR. In the table there are 100,000 to 150,000 clones, over 75% of which are singletons. The sequenced material came from peripheral blood. The origin of the receptors is a woman older than 75 with acute or convalescent COVID-19.

This clone showed up many times. The rearrangement joins TRBV3-1 (or the pseudogene TRBV3-2) to TRBJ2-7; perhaps TRBD1 as D (6 bases). The CDR3 contains 14 residues. From germline, CDR1 is LGHDT and CDR2 YNNKEL (reference sequence). Trimming shortened V by 4 bases and J by 4 bases, and 14 bases separated the two germline ends. The CDR3 sequence is CASSLTIRGYEQYF. Written as DNA, the CDR3 is TGTGCCAGCAGCCTTACCATTAGGGGGTACGAGCAGTACTTC.

The chain is built from TRBV4-2 and TRBJ2-2; D is uncertain. Trimming cost V 1 base and J 5 bases, with 5 bases left between them. This CDR3 has 13 amino acids. CDR1 is LGHNA, CDR2 YNFKEQ, per germline. CDR3 sequence: CASSQGSTGELFF. The CDR3 DNA reads as TGTGCCAGCAGCCAAGGTTCGACCGGGGAGCTGTTTTTT.

The rearrangement joins TRBV7-6 to TRBJ1-4, with 7 nucleotides matching TRBD1. CDR3 size: 15 residues. Germline values: CDR1 SGHVS, CDR2 FNYEAQ. V lost 6 bases and J lost 6; bases outside the gene matches: 10. The CDR3 is CASRRRQGSDEKLFF. DNA of the CDR3: TGTGCCAGCAGACGCAGACAGGGCTCGGATGAAAAACTGTTTTTT.

The J gene is TRBJ2-2, the V gene TRBV10-3, with D unclear. CDR1 and CDR2 (germline): ENHRY, SYGVKD. This CDR3 comprises 11 residues. V shed 6 bases and J shed 8 bases, with 7 bases lying between them. CDR3: CAIRTEGELFF. CDR3 coding DNA: TGTGCCATCAGGACTGAAGGGGAGCTGTTTTTT.

V gene TRBV2 combines with J gene TRBJ1-6; possibly TRBD1 for D (5 bases). Germline V lookup: CDR1 SNHLY, CDR2 FYNNEI. Trimming took 8 bases from V and 8 from J, leaving 10 bases between them. The length of the CDR3 is 12 residues. CDR3 nucleotides: TGTGCCAGCGGGGCAGGGTATTCACCCCTCCACTTT. Protein product: CASGAGYSPLHF.

The count of this clone is one. The chain carries TRBV5-4 and TRBJ2-5, with TRBD2 as a possible D gene (6 bases). Trimming left V 2 bases short and J 3 bases short, with 8 bases between. The germline gives CDR1 SGHNT, CDR2 YYREEE (reference sequence). This CDR3 contains 13 residues. The DNA of the CDR3 is TGTGCCAGCAGCTTAATAGCGGAAGAGACCCAGTACTTC. It codes for CASSLIAEETQYF.

This clone was counted only a few times. J is TRBJ1-1 and V is TRBV12-5, with TRBD1 matching over 9 bases. The length of the CDR3 is 17 residues. Germline CDR1 and CDR2: LGHNT and FRNRAP. Trimming took 4 bases from V and 5 from J; bases not matched to a gene: 14. CDR3 protein: CASGYKTSTGGGTEAFF. In DNA, the CDR3 is TGTGCTAGTGGTTACAAAACCTCGACAGGGGGTGGAACTGAAGCTTTCTTT.

The V call is TRBV7-9, the J call TRBJ2-7, with D possibly matching TRBD2 (5 bases). Germline V gene data show CDR1 as SEHNR and CDR2 as FQNEAQ (reference sequence). Trimming pared 4 bases from V and 4 bases from J, leaving 11 bases between. The CDR3 contains 13 residues. Written as DNA, the CDR3 is TGTGCCAGCAGCTGGGAAGGGAGTTACGAGCAGTACTTC. The encoded protein is CASSWEGSYEQYF.

The chain joins TRBV10-2 to TRBJ2-5; the match to TRBD2 covers 7 bases. Per the germline V gene, CDR1 is WSHSY and CDR2 is SAAADI. After removal of 10 bases from V and 1 base from J, the junction contained 3 bases not matched to a gene. This CDR3 has 12 amino acids. CDR3 protein: CATGTTQETQYF. In nucleotides, the CDR3 is TGCGCCACCGGGACTACCCAAGAGACCCAGTACTTC.

This sequence joins TRBV4-2 and TRBJ1-3, with D maybe TRBD1 (5 bases). The CDR3 is 15 residues long. CDR1 is LGHNA, CDR2 YNFKEQ, per germline. Trimming cost V 2 bases and J 7 bases, with 15 bases left between them. The CDR3 reads CASSQRGSLRNTIYF. The CDR3 DNA sequence: TGTGCCAGCAGCCAAAGGGGCAGCTTAAGGAACACCATATATTTT.

The chain links TRBV4-1 to TRBJ1-3; 8 positions agree with TRBD1. The CDR3 sequence is 15 residues long. CDR1 is MGHRA, CDR2 YSYEKL, per germline. Unmatched junction bases numbered 6, after V lost 4 bases and J lost 4 bases. The CDR3: CASSPQGAGGNTIYF. CDR3 DNA sequence: TGCGCCAGCAGCCCGCAGGGGGCAGGGGGAAACACCATATATTTT.

The rearrangement links TRBV3-1 (or the pseudogene TRBV3-2) to TRBJ1-5; no clear D. The CDR3 spans 14 residues. Germline lookup yields CDR1 LGHDT and CDR2 YNNKEL (reference sequence). Trimming removed 0 bases at V and 6 bases at J, with 9 bases between. This CDR3 reads CASSQDRLGQPQHF. CDR3 in DNA: TGTGCCAGCAGCCAAGACAGACTCGGTCAGCCCCAGCATTTT.

V and J are TRBV10-3 and TRBJ2-3; D gene unclear. Trimming cost V 5 bases and J 3 bases, with 9 bases left between them. The CDR3 length is 13 residues. The germline V gene has CDR1 ENHRY and CDR2 SYGVKD. The CDR3 loop reads CAISRLETDTQYF. The CDR3, as DNA: TGTGCCATCAGTAGACTGGAAACAGATACGCAGTATTTT.

The CDR3 loop reads CASSRTSSETQYF. In DNA, the CDR3 is TGTGCCAGCAGCAGGACTAGCTCCGAGACCCAGTACTTC. The rearrangement uses TRBV12-1 and TRBJ2-5; whether TRBD2, the table's D call, matches the DNA was not checked. TRBV12-1 is assigned pseudogene status. The CDR3 contains 13 residues.

The chain has TRBV9 and TRBJ2-7, with 10 positions matching TRBD2. CDR1 is SGDLS and CDR2 is YYNGEE in the germline V gene. Unmatched junction bases numbered 7, after V lost 3 bases and J lost 1 base. The CDR3 has 16 residues. CDR3 sequence: CASSASPGLASYEQYF. The CDR3 DNA follows: TGTGCCAGCAGCGCGAGCCCGGGACTAGCGTCCTACGAGCAGTACTTC.

This clone was seen just once. The V and J genes are TRBV11-3 and TRBJ1-1; D is ambiguous. This CDR3 comprises 13 residues. V lost 4 bases and J lost 6, with 12 bases in between. Germline loops: CDR1 SGHNT, CDR2 YENEEA. CDR3 coding DNA: TGTGCCAGCAGCTCCGTGACCGGGTCTGAAGCTTTCTTT. As protein: CASSSVTGSEAFF.

Only one count was recorded for this clone. V is TRBV7-9 and J is TRBJ1-4; perhaps TRBD1 as D (5 bases). The CDR3 length is 14 residues. The V gene's germline CDR1 is SEHNR and CDR2 FQNEAQ (reference sequence). The ends were cut back, 3 bases at V and 6 bases at J, with 11 bases in the middle. CDR3 in amino acids: CASSFRTPDEKLFF. As DNA, the CDR3 is TGTGCCAGCAGCTTCCGGACACCCGATGAAAAACTGTTTTTT.

This clone showed up just once. V is TRBV3-1 (or the pseudogene TRBV3-2) and J is TRBJ2-5, with D possibly TRBD2 on 5 matching bases. V was trimmed by 0 bases and J by 4 bases, leaving 12 bases between them. The CDR3 contains 15 residues. Germline CDR1 LGHDT, CDR2 YNNKEL (reference sequence). The CDR3 loop is CASSQDEWAGETQYF. CDR3 bases: TGTGCCAGCAGCCAAGATGAGTGGGCGGGAGAGACCCAGTACTTC.

V and J are TRBV5-1 and TRBJ1-2; D unresolved. Germline CDR1 is SGHRS and CDR2 is YFSETQ. V was trimmed by 0 bases and J by 0 bases, leaving 9 bases between them. This CDR3 is built from 15 residues. CDR3: CASSLAEAANYGYTF. The DNA for the CDR3 is TGCGCCAGCAGCTTGGCCGAGGCAGCTAACTATGGCTACACCTTC.

This sequence joins TRBV28 and TRBJ2-5; D gene uncertain. This CDR3 comprises 16 residues. Germline assignment: CDR1 MDHEN and CDR2 SYDVKM. V was trimmed by 5 bases and J by 4 bases, leaving 20 bases between them. The CDR3 coding sequence is TGTGCCAGCAGTCCCCCTATGTCGTCGTTTGGAGAGACCCAGTACTTC. This gives the protein CASSPPMSSFGETQYF.

The chain couples TRBV4-1 to TRBJ2-7; 11 bases agree with TRBD2. The CDR3 totals 14 residues. With 3 bases clipped from V and 3 bases from J, the junction kept 1 base outside the gene matches. The germline CDR1 and CDR2 sequences are MGHRA and YSYEKL. Written as DNA, the CDR3 is TGCGCCAGCAGCCACGGGACTAGCGGCTACGAGCAGTACTTC. Translated: CASSHGTSGYEQYF.

This clone has only one observation. The chain combines TRBV24-1 with TRBJ1-2; D is unclear. CDR1 KGHDR and CDR2 SFDVKD come from the germline V gene. V was trimmed by 7 bases and J by 4 bases, leaving 15 bases between them. The CDR3 loop spans 14 amino acids. CDR3 in DNA: TGTGCCACCAGACCATCCCAGGAAAGCTATGGCTACACCTTC. Its protein product is CATRPSQESYGYTF.

V gene TRBV2 combines with J gene TRBJ1-4; D uncertain. CDR3 size: 15 residues. The V and J ends lost 7 bases and 2 bases respectively, with 14 bases between them. Germline V gene lookup returns CDR1 SNHLY and CDR2 FYNNEI. CDR3 region: CASNRAGSTNEKLFF. As DNA, the CDR3 is TGTGCCAGCAATAGGGCCGGGAGTACTAATGAAAAACTGTTTTTT.